The TCR beta chain described here comes from a study of memory CD4+ T cells and cytomegalovirus serostatus. Study-level information: Of the healthy Belgian adults, fewer than 10 were CMV seropositive and 20 to 30 seronegative. Study observations and caveats: About 40% of the 164 known CMV-associated TCRbeta sequences appeared in CD4+ memory. The CMV-associated TCR signature appears largely within the CD4+ memory repertoire.

A word on this clone: Its antigen is as yet unknown.

CDR1 and CDR2 (germline): LNHDA, SQIVND (reference sequence). This CDR3 contains 16 residues. Trimming pared 1 base from V and 1 base from J, leaving 11 bases between. The sort gate was single viable CD3+CD4+CD8-CD45RO+ cells for memory CD4+ T cells. Serum IgG to CMV pp150, pp28, p38 and p52 defined serostatus. Method: immunoSEQ multiplex PCR; TCRdb's copy keeps in-frame clones and lacks some. The sample shows about 48,000 clones, around four fifths of them seen only once. The V call is TRBV19, the J call TRBJ1-5; D possibly corresponds to TRBD1 (6 bases). The receptor comes from an adult in good health and CMV-seronegative. Material: memory CD4+ T cells from blood. The CDR3 loop reads CASSIAPTGSNQPQHF. CDR3 sequence (DNA): TGTGCCAGTAGTATAGCCCCGACAGGCAGCAATCAGCCCCAGCATTTT.